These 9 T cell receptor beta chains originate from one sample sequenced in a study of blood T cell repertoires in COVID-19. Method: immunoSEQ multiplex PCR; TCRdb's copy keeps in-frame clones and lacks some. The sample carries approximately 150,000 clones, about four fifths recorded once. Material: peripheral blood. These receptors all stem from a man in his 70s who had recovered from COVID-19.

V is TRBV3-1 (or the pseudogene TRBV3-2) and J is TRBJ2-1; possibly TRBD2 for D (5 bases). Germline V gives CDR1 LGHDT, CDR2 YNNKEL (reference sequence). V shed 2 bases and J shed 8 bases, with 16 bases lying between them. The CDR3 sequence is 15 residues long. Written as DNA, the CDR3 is TGTGCCAGCAGCCAACGGATGAGAGGGATCGATGAGCAGTTCTTC. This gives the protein CASSQRMRGIDEQFF.

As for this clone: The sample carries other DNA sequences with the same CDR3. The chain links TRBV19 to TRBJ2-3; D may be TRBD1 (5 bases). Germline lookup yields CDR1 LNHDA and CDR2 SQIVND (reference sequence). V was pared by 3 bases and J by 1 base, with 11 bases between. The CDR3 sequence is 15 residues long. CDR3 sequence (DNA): TGTGCCAGTAGTATTGAGGCAGGGCGCACAGATACGCAGTATTTT. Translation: CASSIEAGRTDTQYF. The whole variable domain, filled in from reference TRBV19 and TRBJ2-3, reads DGGITQSPKYLFRKEGQNVTLSCEQNLNHDAMYWYRQDPGQGLRLIYYSQIVNDFQKGDIAEGYSVSREKKESFPLTVTSAQKNPTAFYLCASSIEAGRTDTQYFGPGTRLTVL.

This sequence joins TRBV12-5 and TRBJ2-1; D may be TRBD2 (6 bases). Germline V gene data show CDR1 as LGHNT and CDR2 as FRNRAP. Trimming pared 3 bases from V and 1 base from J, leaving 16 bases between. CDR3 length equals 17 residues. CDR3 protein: CASGFGQGGRSYNEQFF. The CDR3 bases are TGTGCTAGTGGTTTCGGCCAGGGAGGTAGATCCTACAATGAGCAGTTCTTC. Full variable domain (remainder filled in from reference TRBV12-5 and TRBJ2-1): DARVTQTPRHKVTEMGQEVTMRCQPILGHNTVFWYRQTMMQGLELLAYFRNRAPLDDSGMPKDRFSAEMPDATLATLKIQPSEPRDSAVYFCASGFGQGGRSYNEQFFGPGTRLTVL.

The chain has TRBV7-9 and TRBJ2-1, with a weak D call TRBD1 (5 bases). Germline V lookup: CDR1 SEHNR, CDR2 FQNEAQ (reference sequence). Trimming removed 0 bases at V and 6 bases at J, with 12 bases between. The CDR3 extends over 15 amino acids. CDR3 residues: CASSLAQGSRNEQFF. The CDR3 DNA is TGTGCCAGCAGCTTAGCCCAGGGCAGCCGCAATGAGCAGTTCTTC. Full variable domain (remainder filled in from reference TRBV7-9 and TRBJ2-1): DTGVSQNPRHKITKRGQNVTFRCDPISEHNRLYWYRQTLGQGPEFLTYFQNEAQLEKSRLLSDRFSAERPKGSFSTLEIQRTEQGDSAMYLCASSLAQGSRNEQFFGPGTRLTVL.

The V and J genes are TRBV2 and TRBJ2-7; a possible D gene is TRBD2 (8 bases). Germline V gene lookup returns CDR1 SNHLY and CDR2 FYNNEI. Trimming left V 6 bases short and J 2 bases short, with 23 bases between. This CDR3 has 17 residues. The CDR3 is CASRGTDRSGSPYEQYF. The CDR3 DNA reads TGTGCCAGCAGAGGGACAGACCGAAGCGGGAGCCCCTACGAGCAGTACTTC.

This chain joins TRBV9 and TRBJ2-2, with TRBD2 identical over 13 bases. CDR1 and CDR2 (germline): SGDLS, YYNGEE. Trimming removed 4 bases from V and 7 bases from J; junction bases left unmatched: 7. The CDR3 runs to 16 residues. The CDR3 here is CASSPRLAGGVGELFF. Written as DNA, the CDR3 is TGTGCCAGCAGCCCGAGACTAGCGGGAGGTGTCGGGGAGCTGTTTTTT.

CDR3 region: CASSPRQGATDTQYF. DNA for the CDR3: TGTGCCAGCAGCCCACGACAGGGGGCCACAGATACGCAGTATTTT. The rearrangement joins TRBV9 to TRBJ2-3, with 10 bases matching TRBD1. The CDR3 contains 15 residues. Germline loops: CDR1 SGDLS, CDR2 YYNGEE. The V segment lost 4 bases and the J segment 2 bases; nucleotides outside the gene matches: 4.

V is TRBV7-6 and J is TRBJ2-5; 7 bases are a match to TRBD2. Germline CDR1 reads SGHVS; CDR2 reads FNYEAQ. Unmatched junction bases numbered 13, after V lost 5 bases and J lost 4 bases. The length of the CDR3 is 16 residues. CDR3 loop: CASSLRVAGTGETQYF. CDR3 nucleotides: TGTGCCAGCAGCCTGCGGGTAGCGGGTACAGGAGAGACCCAGTACTTC.

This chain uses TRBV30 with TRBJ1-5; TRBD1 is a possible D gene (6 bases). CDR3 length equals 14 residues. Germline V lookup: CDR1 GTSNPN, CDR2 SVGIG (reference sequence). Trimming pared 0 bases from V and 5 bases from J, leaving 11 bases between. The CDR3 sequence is CAWSVGGADQPQHF. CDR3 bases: TGTGCCTGGAGTGTAGGGGGGGCGGATCAGCCCCAGCATTTT.